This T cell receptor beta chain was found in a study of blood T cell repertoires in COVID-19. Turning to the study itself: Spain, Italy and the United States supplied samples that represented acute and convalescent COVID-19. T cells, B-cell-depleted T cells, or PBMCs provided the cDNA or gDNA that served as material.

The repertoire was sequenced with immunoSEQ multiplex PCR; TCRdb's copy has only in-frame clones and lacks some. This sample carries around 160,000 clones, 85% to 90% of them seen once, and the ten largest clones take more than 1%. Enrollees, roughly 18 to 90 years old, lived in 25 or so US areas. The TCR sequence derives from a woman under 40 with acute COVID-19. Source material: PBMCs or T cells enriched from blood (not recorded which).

The DNA of the CDR3 is TGCGCCAGCAGCGTGGGACAGCTACAAGAGACCCAGTACTTC. This sequence encodes CASSVGQLQETQYF. J is TRBJ2-5 and V is TRBV5-1; TRBD1 matches 7 bases. Germline assignment: CDR1 SGHRS and CDR2 YFSETQ. The CDR3 runs to 14 residues. V was pared by 4 bases and J by 2 bases, with 5 bases of the junction left unmatched.